The TCR beta chain described here comes from a study of blood T cells in healthy people across ages. Germline values: CDR1 SGDLS, CDR2 YYNGEE. The CDR3 consists of 12 residues. The V end was cut by 8 bases, the J end by 3 bases, with 9 bases between. Together with a sample-barcoded 5' primer, a J-beta primer mix was included in a second PCR lasting about 6 to 11 cycles. TCRdb passed the 5' RACE reads through MiXCR, listing each CDR3 protein once. The repertoire holds 700,000 to 800,000 distinct CDR3 sequences, with more than 40% as singletons. The receptor was derived from a woman aged 55-69 years in good health. The sample consisted of blood. The chain has TRBV9 and TRBJ1-5; possible D gene TRBD1, 5 bases. CDR3 DNA sequence: TGTGCCAGGGGGCCAAACAATCAGCCCCAGCATTTT. Protein sequence: CARGPNNQPQHF.